These T cell receptor beta chains were read from a single sample in a study of CD8+ T cells in alopecia areata. TCRdb's copy holds only in-frame clones and misses some; the assay was immunoSEQ multiplex PCR. The repertoire includes about 150,000 clones, less than 65% of them detected once, and around 19% sits in the top ten. The material was CD8+ T cells sorted from blood, obtained at week 0. Receptors were obtained from a human donor with alopecia areata. The CDR3 runs from the conserved cysteine through the conserved F or W. A D gene is named only where the DNA matches it firmly. Clone size is not always given. Where it is, it says once, few, many or a class for expanded clones.

abundance: few; j_gene: TRBJ2-4; v_gene: TRBV14; d_gene: NA; CDR3nt: TGTGCCAGCAGCCAAGTGGGAGACTTTCAGTACTTC; CDR3aa: CASSQVGDFQYF
abundance: NA; j_gene: TRBJ2-2; v_gene: TRBV29-1; d_gene: TRBD2; CDR3nt: TGCAGCGTTGAAGGGACTAGCGGGGGGGCCACCGGGGAGCTGTTTTTT; CDR3aa: CSVEGTSGGATGELFF
abundance: NA; j_gene: TRBJ2-1; v_gene: TRBV30; d_gene: TRBD2; CDR3nt: TGTGCCTGGAGTGAGGGAGGGGTGTACAATGAGCAGTTCTTC; CDR3aa: CAWSEGGVYNEQFF
abundance: NA; j_gene: TRBJ1-4; v_gene: TRBV4-1; d_gene: TRBD1; CDR3nt: TGCGCCAGCAGCCAACCGGTGGAACAGGGGGTTCCCGAAAAACTGTTTTTT; CDR3aa: CASSQPVEQGVPEKLFF
abundance: NA; j_gene: TRBJ1-1; v_gene: TRBV13; d_gene: NA; CDR3nt: TGTGCCAGCAGCTTGGGGGTGACTGAAGCTTTCTTT; CDR3aa: CASSLGVTEAFF
abundance: NA; j_gene: TRBJ2-1; v_gene: TRBV27; d_gene: NA; CDR3nt: TGTGCCAGCAGTCTGTCCCAGTGGGGGAATGAGCAGTTCTTC; CDR3aa: CASSLSQWGNEQFF
abundance: NA; j_gene: TRBJ2-7; v_gene: TRBV30; d_gene: TRBD2; CDR3nt: TGTGCCTGGAGTGTGAAGCGGGGCTACGAGCAGTACTTC; CDR3aa: CAWSVKRGYEQYF
abundance: NA; j_gene: TRBJ2-2; v_gene: TRBV30; d_gene: NA; CDR3nt: TGTGCCTGCCGGGGGTCGAACACCGGGGAGCTGTTTTTT; CDR3aa: CACRGSNTGELFF
abundance: NA; j_gene: TRBJ2-5; v_gene: TRBV14; d_gene: TRBD2; CDR3nt: TGTGCCAGCAGCACTAATAGCGGGGGGCCTTACTTC; CDR3aa: CASSTNSGGPYF
abundance: few; j_gene: TRBJ2-3; v_gene: TRBV30; d_gene: NA; CDR3nt: TGTGCCTGGAGCGCCGTCCTAATTGGCACAGATACGCAGTATTTT; CDR3aa: CAWSAVLIGTDTQYF
abundance: once; j_gene: TRBJ2-2; v_gene: TRBV30; d_gene: NA; CDR3nt: TGTGCCTGGAGTTGGTCTAGTGGAGCCGGGGAGCTGTTTTTT; CDR3aa: CAWSWSSGAGELFF
abundance: NA; j_gene: TRBJ1-2; v_gene: TRBV2; d_gene: TRBD1; CDR3nt: TGTGCCTCCGGGGACAGGACTAACTATGGCTACACCTTC; CDR3aa: CASGDRTNYGYTF
abundance: NA; j_gene: TRBJ1-4; v_gene: TRBV10-3; d_gene: NA; CDR3nt: TGTGCCATCAGTGAGTCGATGACAGAAAATGAAAAACTGTTTTTT; CDR3aa: CAISESMTENEKLFF
abundance: few; j_gene: TRBJ1-6; v_gene: TRBV28; d_gene: NA; CDR3nt: TGTGCCAGCAGTTTCGCAGACAACTCACCCCTCCACTTT; CDR3aa: CASSFADNSPLHF
abundance: NA; j_gene: TRBJ2-4; v_gene: TRBV10-2; d_gene: NA; CDR3nt: TGCGCCAGCATTGCCCCTCCTTCGAAGCCTGGAGCCAAAAACATTCAGTACTTC; CDR3aa: CASIAPPSKPGAKNIQYF
abundance: few; j_gene: TRBJ2-7; v_gene: TRBV13; d_gene: NA; CDR3nt: TGTGCCAGCAGCTCACGATTACGCGAGCAGTACTTC; CDR3aa: CASSSRLREQYF
abundance: few; j_gene: TRBJ2-2; v_gene: TRBV6-1; d_gene: NA; CDR3nt: TGTGCCAGCAGTGAATTTGACAGGGAGCTGTTTTTT; CDR3aa: CASSEFDRELFF
abundance: NA; j_gene: TRBJ2-3; v_gene: TRBV11-3; d_gene: NA; CDR3nt: TGTGCCAGCAGCTCCCCCGGCGGGGAGGAAGCAGATACGCAGTATTTT; CDR3aa: CASSSPGGEEADTQYF